This record concerns one T cell receptor beta chain sequence. This clonotype was counted a few times. The clone's antigen remains unknown. Per-base qualities were not stored, and no clone one base away is much larger. Receptors were amplified or captured by 5' RACE. Sequenced on an Illumina HiSeq 2500. A second PCR of 7 to 11 cycles was performed with a sample-barcoded 5' primer and a J-beta primer mix. Each TCR beta cDNA molecule received a unique molecular identifier from a template-switch 5' adaptor carrying 12 random nucleotides. At least 2.5 million CDR3-containing paired-end reads were obtained from each sample. All of the RNA was converted into first-strand cDNA using the Mint cDNA synthesis kit, with a TRBC-specific oligonucleotide serving as the primer. After uracil-DNA glycosylase treatment, a first 18-cycle PCR used universal primers M1SS and BC2_uni_R on all cDNA. In the paper's pipeline: Each sample was normalized by randomly selecting 1 million high-quality reads, each carrying a distinct molecular identifier. Instead of being binned into consensus sequences, reads that shared molecular identifiers were thrown out. MiTCR, with a Q25 quality threshold and the strictest error-elimination algorithm, was used for CDR3 identification, clonotype clustering and error correction. A nonparametric unseen species model with Euler transformation was used to estimate lower-bound total TCR beta diversity. TCRdb reprocessed the public reads (quality trimming at Q25 with fastp, clone calling with MiXCR) and kept in-frame beta chains. Each entry is one CDR3 protein sequence, shown with its most common DNA and genes. Clone size and V and J calls follow TCRdb, not the original study. Across this sample there are some 1.7 million distinct CDR3 sequences, with over 25% seen only once. The ten largest clones capture approximately 7.7% of the sample.

The donors were some 39 Caucasian individuals from Russia, aged 6 to 90 years, who were systemically healthy. Ten milliliters of peripheral blood were drawn from each donor into EDTA-treated Vacutainer tubes. PBMCs were isolated by Ficoll-Paque density-gradient centrifugation, with at least 7 million obtained per sample. Total RNA, at least 6 micrograms per sample, was extracted from PBMCs with Trizol reagent. For every donor, flow cytometry on a PBMC aliquot measured the percentage of naive CD45RAhigh/CD27high T cells. This specimen belongs to a study of blood T cells in healthy people across ages (dated by TCRdb to between 2015 and 2017). Some background on the complete study: In model experiments, roughly one uniquely barcoded TCR beta cDNA molecule per two T cells was captured by template switching. Four age groups were formed from the donors: young (average about 17 years), middle-aged (around 40), aged (about 68) and long-lived (about 80). The study analyzed two additional independent replicas of 1 million unique cDNA reads from the same blood draw for two donors, one aged 18 to 30 and one aged 80 or older. Age-related changes in TCR beta repertoire diversity were measured in the study by deep sequencing normalized with unique cDNA molecular identifiers. To avoid experimental bias, donors of different ages were distributed randomly across sequencing lanes.

The study at large found these results: Observed TCR beta diversity per million T cells fell roughly linearly with age, and a significant reduction was already apparent by age about 43. Compared with the aged group, the long-lived group had more naive CD4+ T cells, fewer expanded clones and increased TCR diversity, a pattern suggesting age selection. There was a strong correlation between observed TCR beta diversity and the percentage of naive T cells measured by flow cytometry. Because profiling used bulk unsorted PBMCs, naive and antigen-experienced compartments could not be compared conclusively. Donor CMV infection status was unknown, potentially confounding age-related changes in expanded clonotypes. Estimates of total diversity based on one million sequenced T cells were considered lower bounds and underestimates.

After removal of 6 bases from V and 2 bases from J, the junction retains 7 bases not matched to a gene. CDR1 MNHEY and CDR2 SVGEGT were looked up in the germline V gene. The CDR3 covers 15 residues, taking in both the cysteine and the phenylalanine. Only the CDR3 DNA stays, 45 bases, in frame from base 1. The chain is encoded by TRBV6-2 or TRBV6-3 joined to TRBJ2-5; TRBD1 agrees with 9 junctional bases. The sequence came from a woman aged 25 to 39 in good health. Sequenced material: blood. The sequenced DNA: TGTGCCAGCAGCCCCTCCGGGACAGGGCAAGAGACCCAGTACTTC. It is translated as CASSPSGTGQETQYF.